The 10 T cell receptor beta chains reported below all come from one sample, sequenced in a study of T cell responses to AZD1222 COVID-19 vaccine. TCRdb keeps only in-frame clones here, not all; method: immunoSEQ multiplex PCR. The sample contains some 88,000 clones, over 75% of which appear only once. The sequences come from peripheral blood, collected 28 days after the second AZD1222 dose. These receptors were collected from an adult who received the AZD1222 COVID-19 vaccine.

The chain has TRBV7-2 and TRBJ2-7; a weak D match, TRBD1 (5 bases). Trimming left V 1 base short and J 2 bases short, with 12 bases between. Germline assignment: CDR1 SGHTA and CDR2 FQGNSA. This CDR3 is 15 amino acids long. The CDR3: CASSLVGRATYEQYF. CDR3 bases: TGTGCCAGCAGCTTAGTTGGCAGGGCAACCTACGAGCAGTACTTC.

The gene calls are TRBV7-9 and TRBJ2-7; 7 nucleotides align to TRBD1. The V gene's germline CDR1 is SEHNR and CDR2 FQNEAQ (reference sequence). J gave up 4 bases and V 5 bases, and 11 bases lay outside the gene matches. CDR3 length: 15 amino acids. This chain's CDR3 is CASSVRDSPLYEQYF. The CDR3 bases are TGTGCCAGCAGCGTACGGGACAGTCCCTTGTACGAGCAGTACTTC.

The genes are TRBV7-2 and TRBJ1-5, with no clear D. The CDR3 has 13 amino acids. Germline loops: CDR1 SGHTA, CDR2 FQGNSA. V shed 4 bases and J shed 8 bases, with 12 bases lying between them. CDR3 bases: TGTGCCAGCAGCTCCTTATCAGAAAAGCCCCAGCATTTT. This gives the protein CASSSLSEKPQHF.

The J gene is TRBJ1-6, the V gene TRBV11-2; D not resolved. CDR1 is SGHAT and CDR2 is FQNNGV in the germline V gene. The CDR3 runs 17 residues. V lost 5 bases to trimming and J lost 0 bases, with 14 bases between them. This CDR3 is CASSPDWSSSYNSPLHF. The CDR3 nucleotides read TGTGCCAGCAGCCCCGACTGGTCCAGCTCCTATAATTCACCCCTCCACTTT.

This rearrangement joins TRBV12-3 or TRBV12-4 to TRBJ2-2, with D unresolved. The CDR3 is 13 amino acids. Deletions cut 5 bases from V and 4 bases from J, with 8 bases between. This chain's CDR3 is CASSGDPTGELFF. As DNA, the CDR3 is TGTGCCAGCAGTGGGGATCCCACCGGGGAGCTGTTTTTT.

J is TRBJ2-7 and V is TRBV7-2, with D possibly being TRBD1 or TRBD2 (5 bases each). V was clipped by 3 bases and J by 3 bases, with 12 bases between them. This CDR3 spans 14 amino acids. Germline V lookup: CDR1 SGHTA, CDR2 FQGNSA. The DNA for the CDR3 is TGTGCCAGCAGCTTCCTCGGGGCTTTCTACGAGCAGTACTTC. It yields the protein CASSFLGAFYEQYF.

The chain carries TRBV9 and TRBJ2-7; 9 bases are a match to TRBD1. The CDR3 covers 15 residues. With V trimmed by 4 bases and J by 3 bases, 8 bases remained unmatched. Germline V gene data show CDR1 as SGDLS and CDR2 as YYNGEE. The CDR3 DNA reads as TGTGCCAGCAGCATCGGGACAGGGCTAGGCTACGAGCAGTACTTC. The encoded protein is CASSIGTGLGYEQYF.

The CDR3 loop is CASSTRTGSSYEQYF. The CDR3, as DNA: TGTGCCAGTAGTACCCGGACGGGGAGCTCCTACGAGCAGTACTTC. The chain recombines TRBV19 with TRBJ2-7; perhaps TRBD2 as D (5 bases). The V end was cut by 4 bases, the J end by 0 bases, with 13 bases between. CDR1 is LNHDA, CDR2 SQIVND, per germline (reference sequence). The CDR3 covers 15 residues.

This clone was seen a few times. This rearrangement joins TRBV6-5 to TRBJ1-1, with D hard to call. The germline gives CDR1 MNHEY, CDR2 SVGAGI. V lost 6 bases and J 1 base, leaving 9 bases between the germline ends. This CDR3 has 13 amino acids. The CDR3 loop reads CASSLLENTEAFF. As DNA, the CDR3 is TGTGCCAGCAGCCTCCTCGAGAACACTGAAGCTTTCTTT.

The V and J genes are TRBV6-5 and TRBJ2-2; TRBD1 is a possible D gene (6 bases). Looked up from germline, CDR1 is MNHEY and CDR2 is SVGAGI. The CDR3 runs 15 residues. Trimming took off 6 bases at V and 3 bases at J, with 14 bases between the two ends. The CDR3 DNA follows: TGTGCCAGCAGCCCCAGGGGTGGGGACACCGGGGAGCTGTTTTTT. It yields the protein CASSPRGGDTGELFF.